Given below is one T cell receptor (beta chain) in context. There is no known antigen for this receptor. One base away there is no much larger clone; base qualities are not given. Libraries were built with the immunoSEQ multiplex PCR assay. The multiplex PCR relied on a mix of 60 forward primers for TCR Vbeta segments and 13 reverse primers for TCR Jbeta segments. The CDR3 region of rearranged TCR beta genes was amplified from genomic DNA with a multiplex PCR assay. On the Illumina HiSeq System, the amplified TCR beta libraries were sequenced as 87-base-pair reads. Turning to the authors' computational methods: A later analysis counted about 80 million unique TCR beta chains across the 700 or so repertoires, and roughly 9.9 million of these chains were shared by at least two donors. To remove PCR and sequencing errors, raw reads were error-corrected and collapsed into unique sequences using a nearest-neighbor algorithm that merged closely related sequences. CDR3 sequences were aligned to IMGT reference sequences to assign V, D and J gene segments. Each retained sequence needed at least a six-nucleotide match to both a V gene segment and a J gene segment. Rearrangements were classified as productive when the CDR3 lacked stop codons and remained in frame with V and J, and all other rearrangements were classified as non-productive. CDR3 was defined according to IMGT convention as the region running from the second conserved V-encoded cysteine to the conserved J-encoded phenylalanine. The earlier analysis of about 590 of the donors excluded sequences that lacked an unambiguous match to a single V gene segment. An earlier analysis of over 450 of the donors classified V segments as functional when productive rearrangements were above 56.7% and as segregating when the standard deviation between donors was above 5%. To diagnose cytomegalovirus status from the catalog of TCR beta chain sequences, a statistical classification framework was built. In a later analysis, TCR nucleotide sequences were compared against IMGT/GENE-DB human TR gene sequences so that V and J genes could be assigned. In a later analysis, CDR3 sequences and most-parsimonious VDJ recombination scenarios were assigned using the TCRdist pipeline. In a later analysis, each TCR beta chain was defined by its CDR3 amino acid sequence together with its V-gene family, and reads without a unique V-gene family were excluded. In a later analysis, around 650 highly shared, low-generation-probability nucleotide sequences were removed to address suspected cross-contamination and a sequencing artifact. For each public chain, a later analysis derived a clonal expansion index from normalized ranks of inferred template counts within each repertoire. A later analysis computed generation probabilities with a VDJ recombination model fitted to out-of-frame rearrangements, and checked the results against IGoR. In a later analysis, TCR-TCR, TCR-HLA and TCR-CMV co-occurrence was scored with hypergeometric tests, and a repertoire-size bias correction was applied to TCR pairs. False discovery rates were estimated in a later analysis by permuting HLA or CMV assignments 20 times. In a later analysis, co-occurring TCRs were grouped using DBSCAN, with TCRdist sequence similarity added in when clustering inside HLA-allele-positive subsets. Co-occurrence clustering excluded repertoires with fewer than 30,000 or more than 120,000 public chains, plus five with anomalous nucleotide sharing. The source is immuneACCESS, and TCRdb retained only in-frame sequences with V and J called. Part of the clones is not carried over; for the studies checked, unresolved V genes explain less than half of this, and the remainder is unexplained. Clone size and V and J calls were adopted from that table, with D and trimming inferred from the DNA. This sample has about 230,000 clones in its table, and 75% to 90% of those were observed once. The ten largest make up over 0.95% of the sample.

The source of the sample is a study of cytomegalovirus exposure and HLA in healthy donors (dated by TCRdb to about 2017). Background for the entire study: According to an earlier analysis of a few hundred of the donors, 150 million to 200 million T cells yielded approximately 120 million unique TCR beta sequences and around 280 Gb of sequence data. Typing coverage differed by locus: A, B, C, DRB1 and DQB1 were typed in about 629-630 donors, DQA1 in approximately 520, DPA1 in 606, and DPB1 in just under 480. Rather than drawing on any new phenotypic data, the later analysis identified candidate immune exposures from TCR beta sequences and the way those sequences occurred across donors. The study was designed to test whether signatures of past pathogen exposure could be identified by cataloging public T cell receptors. Among over 350 genotyped donors of the cohort, an average of about 240,000 unique TCR beta nucleotide sequences were sequenced per donor, roughly 18% of them non-productive. A later genetic analysis took genome-wide SNP genotypes for about 65% of the roughly 670 donors and used that subset as a discovery cohort. Roughly 5 DR-DQ haplotypes were handled as single units for association and clustering because linkage in the cohort was strong. Every repertoire in the discovery cohort had been generated on one and the same sequencing platform. Donor age, sex, ethnicity and CMV serostatus were compiled together with the repertoire data. Of the roughly 390 genotyped donors, 75% to 85% were placed in the genetic ancestry cluster associated with self-reported Caucasian donors. An earlier analysis of several hundred of the donors applied high-throughput TCR beta sequencing to assess whether each TCR beta V gene segment acted as functional or pseudogenic. In a later analysis, previously published TCR beta repertoires from hundreds of donors were re-analyzed and high-resolution HLA genotyping was added so that TCR occurrence patterns could be studied. HLA typing included class I and class II loci at four-digit resolution. Besides the first cohort of more than 650 subjects, a separate validation cohort made up of 120 different subjects was used. Approximately 310 gigabases of sequencing data and approximately 91 million unique TCR sequences made up an early release that covered approximately 650 HLA-typed donors. The T cell repertoires of several hundred subjects were profiled by immunosequencing and related to cytomegalovirus serostatus. To predict cytomegalovirus infection status, the study combined high-throughput TCR immunosequencing, statistical association of individual TCRs with disease status, and machine learning. Broader findings and caveats from the paper: When HLA alleles, especially DR and DQ, strongly co-occurred, TCR associations were difficult to assign to individual alleles. Roughly uniform sequencing depth across donors was assumed in presence/absence analyses, although this assumption may not hold. A further reported finding was that TCR beta sequences accurately predicted the HLA-A and HLA-B alleles for most subjects in the first cohort. Compared with equally common non-associated chains, HLA-associated TCR beta chains in a later analysis were more clonally expanded and had lower generation probabilities. According to a later genetic analysis, donors in an Asian-associated ancestry cluster had fewer N-insertions in productive TCRs than the approximately 700-donor mean. Around 16 rarely observed V segments, including chromosome 9 orphons, were excluded from the earlier analysis of several hundred of the donors because counts were too low. The cohort was sequenced for TCR beta chains only, and without alpha or paired-chain data the features that could be detected were limited. According to the authors, the approach could potentially be generalized to other disease states and immunological phenotypes. A few of the identified cytomegalovirus-associated TCR beta chains were confirmed in vitro to be specific for cytomegalovirus antigens. Correlated functional status among segregating V segments might be attributable to linkage disequilibrium, but an unknown experimental factor could not be ruled out. While some public TCRs were present in many individuals, most TCR sequences turned up only very rarely across donors. In a later analysis, more than 15,000 TCR beta sequences were associated with specific HLA alleles at a false discovery rate of 0.05. Because the 87-base-pair reads could not distinguish some IMGT-functional V segments, including TRBV6-2 and TRBV6-3, those segments were excluded. In an earlier analysis of around 600 of the donors, most TCR beta V segments were observed in productive rearrangements about 90% or about 30% of the time, broadly matching IMGT annotations. An association between a missense DCLRE1C variant and V-gene and J-gene trimming of TCR beta chains was found in a later genetic analysis and replicated in an independent cohort. Because some donors lacked HLA typing at each locus, the association tests relied only on the typed subset. In a later analysis, most CMV-associated TCR beta chains were found to appear HLA-restricted, with HLA associations seemingly driven largely by CMV exposure. The classifier was reported to diagnose cytomegalovirus status with high specificity and sensitivity in both the original cohort and the validation cohort. The study gave a list of about 160 TCR beta chains associated with cytomegalovirus. A cluster of highly shared sequence variants was judged likely to be a technical artifact of the sequencing pipeline. For the cohort, immune exposure information was limited to CMV serostatus. Several of the top co-occurrence clusters appeared to be linked to parvovirus B19, influenza, CMV and Epstein-Barr virus, according to a later analysis. According to a later analysis, TCR association rates differed among HLA loci, with DRB1 alleles showing the most associated TCRs and HLA-C alleles showing the fewest.

The V end gives up 5 bases and the J end 3 bases, leaving 6 bases in the junction not matched to a gene. Reading the germline V gene gives CDR1 SGHAT and CDR2 FQNNGV. Including cysteine and phenylalanine, the CDR3 has 15 amino acids. The read is trimmed to its CDR3 DNA, 45 bases read in frame from base 1. The cohort comprised several hundred healthy bone marrow donors. At the time of sampling, every cohort member was nominally healthy, though immune exposures that went unrecorded were likely present. The donor was CMV seronegative and was included in the group of a few hundred seronegative cohort members. Each donor provided a peripheral blood sample, and peripheral blood mononuclear cells were used for TCR beta sequencing. Genomic DNA was extracted from the blood cell samples with the Qiagen DNeasy Blood Extraction Kit.

The V and J segments used are TRBV11-2 and TRBJ2-3; 9 junctional bases match TRBD1. Sequenced: PBMCs. The TCR comes from a woman younger than 35 in good health and CMV-seronegative. The nucleotides are TGTGCCAGCAGCACCCGGGACAGGGCAACAGATACGCAGTATTTT. It translates as CASSTRDRATDTQYF.